Here is one T cell receptor beta chain with its context. The data belong to a study of blood T cell repertoires in COVID-19. The V and J ends lost 2 bases and 0 bases respectively, with 9 bases between them. The CDR3 is 14 residues long. CDR1 is SGDLS, CDR2 YYNGEE, per germline. In the study's own analysis: Nucleated cell number was recorded as an estimate derived from reference gene primer amplification. The protocol was immunoSEQ multiplex PCR, while the TCRdb copy is restricted to in-frame clones and leaves out a portion. V and J calls and clone size are those listed in that table; D and trimming were worked out from the DNA. The data show tens of thousands of clones, 88% seen once.

The chain has TRBV9 and TRBJ2-7, with D maybe TRBD1 (5 bases). Material for sequencing was peripheral blood. The TCR sequence derives from a man between 60 and 75 years old with COVID-19, enrolled during active disease. The CDR3 DNA reads as TGTGCCAGCAGCGTGTTTGACAGCTCCTACGAGCAGTACTTC. Translated, it gives CASSVFDSSYEQYF.